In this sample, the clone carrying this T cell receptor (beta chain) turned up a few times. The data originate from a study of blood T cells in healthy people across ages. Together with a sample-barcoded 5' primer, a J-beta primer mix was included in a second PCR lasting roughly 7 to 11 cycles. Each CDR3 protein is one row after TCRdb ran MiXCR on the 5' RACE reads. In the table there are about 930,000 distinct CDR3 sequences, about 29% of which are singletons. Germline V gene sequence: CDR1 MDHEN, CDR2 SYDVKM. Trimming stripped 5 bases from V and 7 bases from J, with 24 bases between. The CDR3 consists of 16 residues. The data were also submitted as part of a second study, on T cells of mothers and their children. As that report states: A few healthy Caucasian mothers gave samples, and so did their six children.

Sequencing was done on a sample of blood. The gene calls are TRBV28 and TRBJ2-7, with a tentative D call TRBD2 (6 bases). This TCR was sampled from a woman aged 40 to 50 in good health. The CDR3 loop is CASSVGGLASFPEQYF. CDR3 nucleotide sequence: TGTGCCAGCAGTGTGGGAGGTTTAGCGAGTTTTCCGGAGCAGTACTTC. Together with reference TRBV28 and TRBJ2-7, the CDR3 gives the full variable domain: DVKVTQSSRYLVKRTGEKVFLECVQDMDHENMFWYRQDPGLGLRLIYFSYDVKMKEKGDIPEGYSVSREKKERFSLILESASTNQTSMYLCASSVGGLASFPEQYFGPGTRLTVT.